Shown below are 3 T cell receptor beta chains from a single sample sequenced in a study of T cells after yellow fever vaccination. TCRdb ran MiXCR on the 5' RACE reads and lists one entry per CDR3 protein. The sample has 170,000 or so distinct CDR3 sequences, around 9.3% seen once; the top ten hold under 40%. This specimen consisted of CD8+ T cells sorted from PBMCs, obtained 45 days after the yellow fever booster vaccination. Receptors originate from a man aged 18 to 29 who received the YFV17D yellow fever vaccine.

This clonotype has only a few counts. The chain couples TRBV15 to TRBJ2-7; 7 bases fit TRBD2. Germline V gene lookup returns CDR1 LNHNV and CDR2 YYDKDF (reference sequence). V shed 5 bases, J shed 4 bases, and the junction held 11 bases outside the gene matches. The CDR3 length is 15 residues. CDR3 region: CATSGRVSGMYEQYV. The CDR3 DNA reads as TGTGCCACCAGCGGGAGGGTCTCAGGGATGTACGAGCAGTACGTC.

The table lists this clonotype with a few counts. The rearrangement links TRBV7-3 to TRBJ2-1, with TRBD2 as a possible D gene (7 bases). The CDR3 runs to 15 residues. Germline CDR1 SGHTA, CDR2 FQGTGA. Trimming cost V 2 bases and J 5 bases, with 13 bases left between them. The CDR3 protein is CASSLLGAGDNEQFF. The DNA for the CDR3 is TGTGCCAGCAGCTTATTGGGGGCGGGGGACAATGAGCAGTTCTTC.

This rearrangement joins TRBV9 to TRBJ1-6; a weak D match, TRBD1 (5 bases). This CDR3 has 11 residues. V was clipped by 7 bases and J by 13 bases, with 12 bases between them. The germline V gene encodes CDR1 SGDLS and CDR2 YYNGEE. The DNA for the CDR3 is TGTGCCAGCGGGGGGACCTGGCCCCTCCACTTT. Its translation is CASGGTWPLHF.